These 21 T cell receptor beta chains originate from one sample sequenced in a study of T-cell memory formation after mild COVID-19. TCRdb re-analysed the 5' RACE reads in MiXCR, keeping a single row per CDR3 protein. The profile shows around 300,000 distinct CDR3 sequences, around 15% of them singletons. The sequenced sample was PBMCs or a T cell subset sorted from them (not recorded which). All receptors derive from a man between 18 and 29 years old who had mild COVID-19 (a few samples of this study predate the infection). Cell type and time point are not known.

For the CDR3, the DNA is TGTGCCAGCAGCCTACCGGGGATGCCCCAGCATTTT. Protein: CASSLPGMPQHF. The chain links TRBV12-3 or TRBV12-4 to TRBJ1-5; D remains ambiguous. V lost 6 bases to trimming and J lost 9 bases, with 12 bases between them. The CDR3 totals 12 residues.

This rearrangement joins TRBV4-3 to TRBJ2-3; 11 nucleotides line up with TRBD2. After removal of 1 base from V and 4 bases from J, the junction contained 4 bases not matched to a gene. CDR1 is LGHNA, CDR2 YSLEER, per germline. The CDR3 sequence is 16 residues long. The CDR3 here is CASSQVSGGAADTQYF. The CDR3 nucleotides are TGCGCCAGCAGCCAAGTTAGCGGGGGGGCGGCAGATACGCAGTATTTT.

This clonotype was found a few times. The chain employs TRBV6-5 and TRBJ2-3; D gene ambiguous. Germline V gene data show CDR1 as MNHEY and CDR2 as SVGAGI. The CDR3 totals 16 residues. V lost 0 bases to trimming and J lost 1 base, with 11 bases between them. CDR3 sequence: CASSYSRRSRTDTQYF. The CDR3 nucleotides are TGTGCCAGCAGTTACTCGAGACGCTCACGCACAGATACGCAGTATTTT.

This chain joins TRBV4-1 and TRBJ2-3; D not certain. The CDR3 extends over 16 amino acids. V was cut by 0 bases and J by 2 bases, with 12 bases left in between. CDR1 is MGHRA, CDR2 YSYEKL, per germline. The CDR3 region is CASSQEVWPNTDTQYF. The DNA of the CDR3 is TGCGCCAGCAGCCAAGAGGTCTGGCCGAACACAGATACGCAGTATTTT.

This clonotype was observed a handful of times. This chain links TRBV4-1 with TRBJ2-1; 10 bases line up with TRBD2. The CDR3 runs 16 residues. Germline V lookup: CDR1 MGHRA, CDR2 YSYEKL. The J segment lost 6 bases and the V segment lost 4 bases, leaving 9 bases of the junction unmatched. The CDR3, as DNA: TGCGCCAGCAGCCCCCAGGGCCCTAGCGGGAGCAATGAGCAGTTCTTC. Translating gives CASSPQGPSGSNEQFF.

In this sample, this clonotype turned up many times. This chain joins TRBV9 and TRBJ2-1, with D perhaps given as TRBD1 or TRBD2 (6 bases each). Between the trimmed V and J ends, which lost 0 bases and 7 bases, there was a span of 14 bases. This CDR3 is 15 amino acids long. Looked up from germline, CDR1 is SGDLS and CDR2 is YYNGEE. DNA for the CDR3: TGTGCCAGCAGCGTAGTGGTGGGGGGCTCGAATGAGCAGTTCTTC. Its protein is CASSVVVGGSNEQFF.

The genes are TRBV11-2 and TRBJ2-5, with D perhaps matching TRBD2 (6 bases). The CDR3 length is 14 residues. With 6 bases removed from V and 9 bases from J, the gap between germline ends came to 20 bases. CDR1 is SGHAT, CDR2 FQNNGV, per germline. The CDR3 DNA reads as TGTGCCAGCAGTAATTTAGCGGCGGGGAAGGCCCAGTACTTC. This sequence encodes CASSNLAAGKAQYF.

The CDR3 DNA follows: TGTGCCATCAGTGCCGCCGGGACTAAGAAAGAGACCCAGTACTTC. Amino acid sequence: CAISAAGTKKETQYF. The genes are TRBV10-3 and TRBJ2-5, with TRBD2 matching 7 bases. Germline CDR1 is ENHRY and CDR2 is SYGVKD. This CDR3 is built from 15 residues. With V trimmed by 4 bases and J by 3 bases, 8 bases remained unmatched.

This sequence joins TRBV29-1 and TRBJ2-1; 7 positions match TRBD2. After removal of 4 bases from V and 4 bases from J, the junction contained 7 bases not matched to a gene. Germline loops: CDR1 SQVTM, CDR2 ANQGSEA. The CDR3 is 14 residues long. Written as DNA, the CDR3 is TGCAGCGTTGGTGGAGCGGGGTTATACAATGAGCAGTTCTTC. Protein product: CSVGGAGLYNEQFF.

The table lists this clonotype with a few counts. The V gene is TRBV30, the J gene TRBJ1-4; D not certain. The CDR3 has 12 amino acids. Germline V gene data show CDR1 as GTSNPN and CDR2 as SVGIG (reference sequence). With 2 bases removed from V and 6 bases from J, the gap between germline ends came to 7 bases. The CDR3 nucleotides read TGTGCCTGGAGTTACTATCATGAAAAACTGTTTTTT. Amino acids: CAWSYYHEKLFF.

V usage is TRBV20-1 and J usage is TRBJ2-7; no reliable D call. Looked up from germline, CDR1 is DFQATT and CDR2 is SNEGSKA (reference sequence). The CDR3 contains 14 residues. V dropped 0 bases and J dropped 3 bases, with 12 bases sitting between them. The DNA for the CDR3 is TGCAGTGCTAGAGATGTGCAGACCGTCTACGAGCAGTACTTC. This codes for CSARDVQTVYEQYF.

V and J are TRBV5-1 and TRBJ1-6, with D hard to call. Trimming left V 0 bases short and J 10 bases short, with 5 bases between. Looked up from germline, CDR1 is SGHRS and CDR2 is YFSETQ. CDR3 length equals 12 residues. In nucleotides, the CDR3 is TGCGCCAGCAGCTTGGAGCAGTCACCCCTCCACTTT. Encoded protein: CASSLEQSPLHF.

The chain employs TRBV20-1 and TRBJ2-7; TRBD1 aligns across 10 bases. The CDR3 length is 12 residues. J was trimmed by 7 bases and V by 4 bases; bases with no gene match: 4. CDR1 is DFQATT and CDR2 is SNEGSKA in the germline V gene (reference sequence). For the CDR3, the DNA is TGCAGTGCTAACGACAGGGGGCAAGAGCAGTACTTC. It encodes CSANDRGQEQYF.

This clonotype was seen more than once but under ten times. This chain links TRBV12-3 or TRBV12-4 with TRBJ1-2; possible D gene TRBD1, 6 bases. This CDR3 has 16 residues. Trimming took off 5 bases at V and 7 bases at J, with 23 bases between the two ends. CDR3 protein: CASSTDRRGGGGGYTF. CDR3 bases: TGTGCCAGCAGTACCGACCGCAGGGGAGGGGGGGGTGGCTACACCTTC.

This clonotype appeared a few times. The chain joins TRBV7-2 to TRBJ2-2; 12 bases agree with TRBD2. Trimming at V came to 2 bases and at J to 9 bases, leaving 7 bases not matched to a gene. Germline lookup yields CDR1 SGHTA and CDR2 FQGNSA. The CDR3 totals 16 residues. This chain's CDR3 is CASSLQSSGGARELFF. The DNA for the CDR3 is TGTGCCAGCAGCTTACAATCTAGCGGGGGGGCCCGGGAGCTGTTTTTT. Complete variable domain (other parts from reference TRBV7-2 and TRBJ2-2): GAGVSQSPSNKVTEKGKDVELRCDPISGHTALYWYRQSLGQGLEFLIYFQGNSAPDKSGLPSDRFSAERTGGSVSTLTIQRTQQEDSAVYLCASSLQSSGGARELFFGEGSRLTVL.

This clonotype was detected only a few times. The rearrangement joins TRBV3-1 to TRBJ2-7; TRBD2 agrees at 8 bases. The CDR3 covers 16 residues. Germline CDR1 and CDR2: LGHDT and YNNKEL (reference sequence). After removal of 0 bases from V and 1 base from J, the junction contained 5 bases not matched to a gene. The CDR3 is CASSQDEVAGSYEQYF. The CDR3 DNA reads as TGTGCCAGCAGCCAAGATGAAGTAGCGGGGTCCTACGAGCAGTACTTC.

This chain links TRBV4-3 with TRBJ2-3; 8 nucleotides line up with TRBD1. Germline CDR1 reads LGHNA; CDR2 reads YSLEER. This CDR3 is 16 amino acids long. Germline trimming cut 1 base from V and 5 bases from J; bases unmatched to any gene: 8. The CDR3 DNA is TGCGCCAGCAGCCAAGGCAGGGGGCTTCCGGGAGATACGCAGTATTTT. Its translation is CASSQGRGLPGDTQYF.

This chain links TRBV7-8 with TRBJ2-7; D is unclear. Trimming stripped 1 base from V and 7 bases from J, with 8 bases between. The CDR3 loop spans 12 amino acids. The germline CDR1 and CDR2 sequences are SGHVS and FQNEAQ. The CDR3 loop reads CASSLDNGEQYF. Here the CDR3 DNA reads TGTGCCAGCAGCTTAGACAATGGGGAGCAGTACTTC.

In its sample, this clonotype was seen a few times. CDR3 sequence (DNA): TGCAGTGCTAGAGTGTTAGTAAGCTATGGCTACACCTTC. This sequence encodes CSARVLVSYGYTF. V gene TRBV20-1 combines with J gene TRBJ1-2; the D is unclear. Germline CDR1 reads DFQATT; CDR2 reads SNEGSKA (reference sequence). This CDR3 contains 13 residues. Trimming removed 1 base from V and 4 bases from J, with 10 bases in between.

This clonotype has more than one count but fewer than ten. This CDR3 reads CASSLSSFYGYTF. In DNA, the CDR3 is TGTGCCAGCAGCCTCTCTTCCTTCTATGGCTACACCTTC. The chain couples TRBV7-2 to TRBJ1-2; D not resolved. The length of the CDR3 is 13 residues. Between the trimmed V and J ends, which lost 5 bases and 4 bases, there was a span of 11 bases. From germline, CDR1 is SGHTA and CDR2 FQGNSA.

The gene calls are TRBV7-2 and TRBJ2-5; D is perhaps TRBD1 or TRBD2 (5 bases each). The V gene's germline CDR1 is SGHTA and CDR2 FQGNSA. The CDR3 runs to 16 residues. The V gene lost 3 bases and the J gene lost 4 bases, with 18 bases spanning the gap. CDR3 loop: CASSFLGAAAGETQYF. CDR3 sequence (DNA): TGTGCCAGCAGCTTTCTCGGGGCAGCTGCGGGAGAGACCCAGTACTTC.